The T cell receptor beta chain described here comes from a study of beta chain features in type 1 diabetes. Study background: Examination of sorted cells across all samples involved over 95 million cells. Study results and limitations: A closer apparent resemblance between naive, central memory and Treg TCRB repertoires was seen in patients than in healthy donors.

Expressed TCRB transcripts were sequenced because the isolated RNA had all been reverse transcribed beforehand. Sequenced by immunoSEQ multiplex PCR; TCRdb stores in-frame clones only, minus some. The sample has 140,000 to 150,000 clones; nearly 50% are singletons. In this sample, this clone turned up a few times. Antigen unknown. The CDR3 spans 16 residues. After removal of 4 bases from V and 3 bases from J, the junction contained 8 bases not matched to a gene. Germline CDR1 is SGHDN and CDR2 is FVKESK. The clonotype comes from a man aged 18 to 29 in good health. The sample taken for sequencing was Tregs from blood. The rearrangement joins TRBV14 to TRBJ2-1; 8 bases line up with TRBD2. CDR3 coding DNA: TGTGCCAGCAGCCGATTAGCGGGAAGAAACTACAATGAGCAGTTCTTC. Translating gives CASSRLAGRNYNEQFF. Looking up the rest from reference TRBV14 and TRBJ2-1 gives the full variable domain: EAGVTQFPSHSVIEKGQTVTLRCDPISGHDNLYWYRRVMGKEIKFLLHFVKESKQDESGMPNNRFLAERTGGTYSTLKVQPAELEDSGVYFCASSRLAGRNYNEQFFGPGTRLTVL.